Listed below are T cell receptor beta chains from one sample, sequenced in a study of Graves' ophthalmopathy and Graves' hyperthyroidism. TCRdb processed the multiplex PCR reads anew with MiXCR; each CDR3 protein has one entry. The sample has 150,000 or so distinct CDR3 sequences, approximately 40% seen once; the top ten hold about 5.8%. Sequencing was done on a sample of peripheral blood. These receptors originate from a woman in her forties with Graves' ophthalmopathy. The conserved cysteine and the conserved F or W are not part of the CDR3 here.

v_gene: TRBV7-2; CDR3aa: ASSYLAGADEQY
v_gene: TRBV28; CDR3aa: ASSLSQGWETQY
v_gene: TRBV7-2; CDR3aa: ASSLSAGFSYEQY
v_gene: TRBV19; CDR3aa: ASTRTGEGNQPQH
v_gene: TRBV19; CDR3aa: ASSIRQPPETQY
v_gene: TRBV6-5; CDR3aa: ASSHDSSNYGYT
v_gene: TRBV6-2/TRBV6-3; CDR3aa: ASSDTNYGYT
v_gene: TRBV20-1; CDR3aa: SARGLAGYLAYEQY
v_gene: TRBV4-2; CDR3aa: ASSQGNYYEQY
v_gene: TRBV26; CDR3aa: ASRADRDFYEQY
v_gene: TRBV6-1; CDR3aa: ASSRGQGPQPQH
v_gene: TRBV20-1; CDR3aa: SARGGGGNNSPLH
v_gene: TRBV15; CDR3aa: ATSREGTGGNQPQH
v_gene: TRBV11-1; CDR3aa: ASSGRGSRGDTEAF
v_gene: TRBV4-1; CDR3aa: ASSQDRSNGAGETQY
v_gene: TRBV28; CDR3aa: ASTVGGALNQPQH
v_gene: TRBV6-1; CDR3aa: ASSVLVEQY
v_gene: TRBV9; CDR3aa: ASSERAGTELGYT
v_gene: TRBV28; CDR3aa: ASSLKQMNTEAF
v_gene: TRBV27; CDR3aa: ASRPTAFYEQY
v_gene: TRBV19; CDR3aa: ASRITGIGTEAF
v_gene: TRBV11-2; CDR3aa: ASSLTGMMGRAYEQY
v_gene: TRBV12-3/TRBV12-4; CDR3aa: ASSLTGQGDQPQH
v_gene: TRBV25-1; CDR3aa: ASSEWDSSYEQY
v_gene: TRBV12-3/TRBV12-4; CDR3aa: ASSWTVPFVYSPLH
v_gene: TRBV20-1; CDR3aa: SARQNIQETQY
v_gene: TRBV6-1; CDR3aa: AVRTGLPLYGYT
v_gene: TRBV12-3/TRBV12-4; CDR3aa: ASSGDRAKNIQY
v_gene: TRBV28; CDR3aa: ASSLSGPSYEQY